This T cell receptor (beta chain) derives from a study of blood T cell repertoires in COVID-19. The overall study: Sites in the United States, Italy and Spain provided acute and convalescent COVID-19 samples. T cells, B-cell-depleted T cells, or PBMCs supplied cDNA or gDNA.

In the original analysis: From reference gene primer amplification, estimates of nucleated cell counts were derived. Method: immunoSEQ multiplex PCR; TCRdb's copy keeps in-frame clones and lacks some. V and J calls and clone size are copied from that table; D and trimming were computed from the DNA. Seen here are 200,000 to 300,000 clones, 70% to 90% observed once, and the top ten hold more than 4.5%. Those enrolled in Seattle joined during active infection and were followed longitudinally afterward. With 4 bases clipped from V and 4 bases from J, the junction kept 5 bases outside the gene matches. Germline V gives CDR1 SGHRS, CDR2 YFSETQ. The CDR3 covers 14 residues.

The genes are TRBV5-1 and TRBJ1-2, with TRBD1 matching 9 bases. This TCR came from a woman aged 55-70 years with COVID-19, enrolled during active disease. Source material: peripheral blood. The CDR3 loop is CASSAGQGFYGYTF. The CDR3 DNA is TGCGCCAGCAGCGCGGGACAGGGCTTCTATGGCTACACCTTC.